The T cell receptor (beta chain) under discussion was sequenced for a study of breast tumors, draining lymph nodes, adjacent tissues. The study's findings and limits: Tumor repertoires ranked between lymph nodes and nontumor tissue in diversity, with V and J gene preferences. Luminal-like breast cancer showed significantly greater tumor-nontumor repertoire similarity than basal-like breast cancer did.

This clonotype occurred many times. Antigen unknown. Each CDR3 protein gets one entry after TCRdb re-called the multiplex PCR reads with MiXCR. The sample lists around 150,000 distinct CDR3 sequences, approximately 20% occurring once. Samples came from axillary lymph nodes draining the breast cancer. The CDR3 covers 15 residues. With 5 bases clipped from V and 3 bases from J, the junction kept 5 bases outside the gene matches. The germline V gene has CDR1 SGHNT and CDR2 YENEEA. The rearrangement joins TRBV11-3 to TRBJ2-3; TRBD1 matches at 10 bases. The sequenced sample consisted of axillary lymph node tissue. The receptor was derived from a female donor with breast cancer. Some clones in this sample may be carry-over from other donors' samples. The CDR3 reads CASSPRQGATDTQYF. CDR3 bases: TGTGCCAGCAGCCCCAGACAGGGGGCTACAGATACGCAGTATTTT.